What follows describes a single TCR beta chain. No antigen is known for it. The method was immunoSEQ multiplex PCR; TCRdb's version includes in-frame clones alone and lacks a portion of them. Among roughly 90,000 clones listed, around 85% were seen once. The data derive from a study of OX40 agonist ivuxolimab in advanced cancers. Study-level points and caveats: Among the lowest levels of clonal expansion were found in partial responders at 0.1-3.0 mg/kg.

CDR3 size: 14 residues. Germline loops: CDR1 MNHNS, CDR2 SASEGT. V lost 6 bases to trimming and J lost 5 bases, with 14 bases between them. Sequences were derived from CD4+ or CD8+ T cells sorted from blood, sampled in a trial of the OX40 agonist ivuxolimab. The rearrangement uses TRBV6-1 and TRBJ1-5; possibly TRBD1 for D (5 bases). This receptor was taken from an adult with an advanced solid tumor such as melanoma, head and neck, liver or kidney cancer. The CDR3 nucleotides are TGTGCCAGCAGGGGACCCCTAATTTATCAGCCCCAGCATTTT. It specifies CASRGPLIYQPQHF.